This TCR beta chain was captured by sequencing in a study of T cell repertoires and Cas9 in healthy adults. Study-wide context: SpCas9-reactive CD4 and CD8 T cells were characterized for potency, cytotoxicity and lineage.

Between the trimmed V and J ends, which lost 5 bases and 4 bases, there was a span of 20 bases. Germline loops: CDR1 LNHDA, CDR2 SQIVND (reference sequence). There are 16 residues in the CDR3. Comment on this clone: What it binds is unknown.

Here immunoSEQ multiplex PCR was the method, and the copy in TCRdb shows in-frame clones only, minus some. Of tens of thousands of clones in the sample, 80% to 95% were seen once. Study-wide results and caveats: Reportedly, SpCas9-reactive effector T cell proliferation and function were mitigated by SpCas9-reactive Tregs in vitro.

The J gene is TRBJ1-1, the V gene TRBV19, with a tentative D call TRBD1 (6 bases). The sequenced sample was CD4+ effector T cells (CD127+, CD25-, CD137-, CD154-) from PBMCs; culture status not recorded. This TCR came from a human donor in good health. CDR3 in DNA: TGTGCCAGTAGTCCCCCGAGGGGGTTGGGACCCACTGAAGCTTTCTTT. Amino acids: CASSPPRGLGPTEAFF.